In this sample, the clone carrying this TCR beta chain turned up many times. TCRdb recomputed calls from the 5' RACE reads with MiXCR, one row per CDR3 protein. In the table there are about 52,000 distinct CDR3 sequences, more than 6.5% of which are singletons. This entry belongs to a study of T cells after yellow fever vaccination. The germline V and J ends were trimmed by 6 bases and 5 bases, with 8 bases remaining between them. This CDR3 has 12 residues. J is TRBJ2-1 and V is TRBV12-3 or TRBV12-4; TRBD2 might be the D (5 bases). This sample comprised CD8+ T cells not binding an NS4B(214-222) dextramer, sorted from PBMCs, obtained about 41 days after the first yellow fever vaccination. This clonotype was obtained from a young man who received the YFV17D yellow fever vaccine. Written as DNA, the CDR3 is TGTGCCAGCAGCGGACTCCACAATGAGCAGTTCTTC. It yields the protein CASSGLHNEQFF.